Listed here is a single TCR beta chain. V lost 7 bases and J 0 bases, leaving 13 bases between the germline ends. The CDR3 contains 15 residues. CDR1 MNHEY and CDR2 SVGAGI come from the germline V gene. This entry comes from a study of blood T cell repertoires in COVID-19. Across the whole study: The samples span acute and convalescent COVID-19 from the United States, Italy and Spain.

Per the study methods: For nucleated cells, counts were estimated from reference gene primer amplification. Generated by immunoSEQ multiplex PCR, the TCRdb table keeps only in-frame clones and is missing some. V and J calls plus clone size are reproduced from that table; the DNA served to infer D and trimming. The sample has 50,000 to 65,000 clones, 81% seen once; the top ten hold about 5.4%. The TCR was taken from a woman in her sixties or seventies with acute or convalescent COVID-19. Sequenced: peripheral blood. The chain links TRBV6-5 to TRBJ2-1; tentatively, D is TRBD2 (5 bases). CDR3 residues: CASKTSGSSYNEQFF. CDR3 nucleotides: TGTGCCAGCAAGACAAGCGGAAGCTCCTACAATGAGCAGTTCTTC.